This TCR beta chain originates from a study of identical twins. From germline, CDR1 is SNHLY and CDR2 FYNNEI. The V gene end was trimmed by 7 bases and the J gene end by 7 bases; junction bases not matched to a gene: 5. The CDR3 extends over 13 amino acids. TCRdb independently ran MiXCR on the 5' RACE reads; one entry per CDR3 protein. The table has about 470,000 distinct CDR3 sequences, approximately 24% seen once; the top ten hold about 2.7%. These records were also assigned to another study, of T cells expressing NK-cell markers.

The clonotype originates from a woman between 18 and 29 years old in good health. V usage is TRBV2 and J usage is TRBJ2-1; TRBD1 matches 9 bases. The sequenced sample consisted of CD4+ T cells sorted from blood. The CDR3 region has the DNA TGTGCCAGCACGGGGACAGGGAAGAATGAGCAGTTCTTC. Its protein product is CASTGTGKNEQFF.